This T cell receptor beta chain is drawn from a study of T cells in Graves' hyperthyroidism and ophthalmopathy. Across the study: Once the initial diagnosis was made, peripheral blood was obtained before any treatment.

Germline-derived CDR1 and CDR2 are DFQATT and SNEGSKA (reference sequence). V was pared by 7 bases and J by 2 bases, with 12 bases between. CDR3 length equals 12 residues. This clonotype was counted ten times or more. Amplification yielded TCR beta CDR3 regions, with RNA transcripts as the source. An initial round of RT-PCR targeting the TCR CDR3 relied on the HTBI primer set. MiXCR, run by TCRdb on the multiplex PCR reads, gives a single entry per CDR3 protein. The sample has under 400,000 distinct CDR3 sequences; roughly 15% are singletons. Material for sequencing was blood. The chain couples TRBV20-1 to TRBJ2-7, with D hard to call. The TCR sequence derives from a woman in her fifties or sixties with Graves' ophthalmopathy. The CDR3 nucleotides are TGCAGTGTTCAAAGATCGGCCTACGAGCAGTACTTC. It codes for CSVQRSAYEQYF.